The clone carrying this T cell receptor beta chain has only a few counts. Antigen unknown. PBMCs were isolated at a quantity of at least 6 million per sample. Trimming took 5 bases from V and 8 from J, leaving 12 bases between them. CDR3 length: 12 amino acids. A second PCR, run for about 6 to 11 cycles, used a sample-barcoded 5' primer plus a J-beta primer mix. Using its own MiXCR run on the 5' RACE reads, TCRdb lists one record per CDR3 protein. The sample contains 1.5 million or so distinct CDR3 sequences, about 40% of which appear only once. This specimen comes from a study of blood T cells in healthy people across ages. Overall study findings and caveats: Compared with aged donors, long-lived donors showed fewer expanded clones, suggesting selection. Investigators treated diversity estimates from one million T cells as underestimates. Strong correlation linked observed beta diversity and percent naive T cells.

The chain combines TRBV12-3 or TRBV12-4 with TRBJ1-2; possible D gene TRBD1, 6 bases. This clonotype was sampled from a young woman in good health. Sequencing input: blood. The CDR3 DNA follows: TGTGCCAGCAGTCCCGGGACACGCGGCTACACCTTC. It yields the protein CASSPGTRGYTF.